Listed here are 10 T cell receptor beta chains from one sample, sequenced in a study of beta chain features in type 1 diabetes. Study-level points and caveats: Across all four CD4+ subsets, people with type 1 diabetes showed modestly shorter TCRB CDR3s.

For these receptors, no antigen is known. What was sequenced were expressed TCRB transcripts, since all of the isolated RNA had been reverse transcribed. The method was immunoSEQ multiplex PCR; TCRdb's version includes in-frame clones alone and lacks a portion of them. The data hold 230,000 or so clones, with approximately 16% observed a single time. Sequenced input: naive CD4+ T cells from blood. These receptors all stem from a man aged 30-40 years with type 1 diabetes.

J is TRBJ2-5 and V is TRBV11-2; 8 nucleotides line up with TRBD1. Trimming cost V 3 bases and J 2 bases; bases outside gene matches: 2. CDR1 and CDR2 (germline): SGHAT, FQNNGV. The CDR3 runs to 14 residues. The CDR3 DNA reads as TGTGCCAGCAGCTTCAGGGGGCCTCAAGAGACCCAGTACTTC. As protein: CASSFRGPQETQYF. Full variable domain (rest looked up from reference TRBV11-2 and TRBJ2-5): EAGVAQSPRYKIIEKRQSVAFWCNPISGHATLYWYQQILGQGPKLLIQFQNNGVVDDSQLPKDRFSAERLKGVDSTLKIQPAKLEDSAVYLCASSFRGPQETQYFGPGTRLLVL.

The chain combines TRBV29-1 with TRBJ1-5; 9 bases are a match to TRBD1. The trim removed 5 bases at V and 2 bases at J, leaving 4 bases unmatched. Germline V gene lookup returns CDR1 SQVTM and CDR2 ANQGSEA. This CDR3 has 14 amino acids. CDR3 sequence reads: CSVLWTGGNQPQHF. The CDR3 region has the DNA TGCAGCGTTTTGTGGACAGGGGGCAATCAGCCCCAGCATTTT.

A few counts support this clone. The rearrangement joins TRBV18 to TRBJ2-2; 7 bases line up with TRBD1. CDR3 length equals 16 residues. CDR1 is KGHSH and CDR2 is LQKENI in the germline V gene. The J segment lost 4 bases and the V segment lost 1 base, leaving 6 bases of the junction unmatched. The CDR3 sequence is CASSPLTGVGTGELFF. For the CDR3, the DNA is TGTGCCAGCTCACCACTTACAGGGGTCGGCACCGGGGAGCTGTTTTTT.

The rearrangement uses TRBV5-4 and TRBJ2-3; the match to TRBD2 covers 7 bases. CDR3 size: 16 residues. V was clipped by 0 bases and J by 3 bases; unmatched bases: 7. Per germline, CDR1 SGHNT and CDR2 YYREEE (reference sequence). The CDR3 DNA follows: TGTGCCAGCAGCTTGGCGGGGGGAGGGCTTACAGATACGCAGTATTTT. Translating it yields CASSLAGGGLTDTQYF.

The CDR3 DNA is TGTGCCAGCAGCTTTCGGCCGACAGATACGCAGTATTTT. Amino acids: CASSFRPTDTQYF. The chain is built from TRBV7-2 and TRBJ2-3; D not resolved. The germline V gene encodes CDR1 SGHTA and CDR2 FQGNSA. V was cut by 3 bases and J by 3 bases, with 7 bases left in between. This CDR3 has 13 amino acids.

The V gene is TRBV4-1, the J gene TRBJ2-7, with a possible D match to TRBD2 (6 bases). V lost 0 bases and J 3 bases, leaving 15 bases between the germline ends. The CDR3 loop spans 16 amino acids. The germline V gene has CDR1 MGHRA and CDR2 YSYEKL. In nucleotides, the CDR3 is TGCGCCAGCAGCCAAGAGGAGGGGACGCAATACTACGAGCAGTACTTC. Protein sequence: CASSQEEGTQYYEQYF.

In its sample, this clone was seen a few times. This chain connects TRBV18 to TRBJ1-1; D uncertain. The CDR3 contains 16 residues. V lost 0 bases, J lost 1 base, and 12 bases lay in between. Germline V lookup: CDR1 KGHSH, CDR2 LQKENI. The DNA for the CDR3 is TGTGCCAGCTCACCACCCGGAGTTAGGCGGAACACTGAAGCTTTCTTT. Protein product: CASSPPGVRRNTEAFF. Full variable domain (outside the CDR3, taken from reference TRBV18 and TRBJ1-1): NAGVMQNPRHLVRRRGQEARLRCSPMKGHSHVYWYRQLPEEGLKFMVYLQKENIIDESGMPKERFSAEFPKEGPSILRIQQVVRGDSAAYFCASSPPGVRRNTEAFFGQGTRLTVV.

V is TRBV13 and J is TRBJ2-7; D might be TRBD2 (5 bases). Germline-derived CDR1 and CDR2 are PRHDT and FYEKMQ (reference sequence). This CDR3 has 16 amino acids. V lost 5 bases, J lost 0 bases, and 17 bases lay in between. For the CDR3, the DNA is TGTGCCAGCAGCCAAATGGATCGGCGGGTCTCCTACGAGCAGTACTTC. This sequence encodes CASSQMDRRVSYEQYF.

This clone showed up just a few times. The chain joins TRBV28 to TRBJ2-7, with D perhaps assigned TRBD1 or TRBD2 (5 bases each). Germline CDR1 and CDR2: MDHEN and SYDVKM. V shed 7 bases and J shed 0 bases, with 16 bases lying between them. CDR3 size: 15 residues. The chain's CDR3 is CASKVGGESSYEQYF. The CDR3 DNA follows: TGTGCCAGCAAGGTTGGGGGAGAATCCTCCTACGAGCAGTACTTC.

V and J are TRBV5-1 and TRBJ2-3; no reliable D call. The germline V and J ends were trimmed by 4 bases and 2 bases, with 8 bases remaining between them. The CDR3 is 13 amino acids. CDR1 and CDR2 (germline): SGHRS, YFSETQ. The CDR3 is CASSMNPTDTQYF. The CDR3 DNA reads TGCGCCAGCAGCATGAACCCCACAGATACGCAGTATTTT.